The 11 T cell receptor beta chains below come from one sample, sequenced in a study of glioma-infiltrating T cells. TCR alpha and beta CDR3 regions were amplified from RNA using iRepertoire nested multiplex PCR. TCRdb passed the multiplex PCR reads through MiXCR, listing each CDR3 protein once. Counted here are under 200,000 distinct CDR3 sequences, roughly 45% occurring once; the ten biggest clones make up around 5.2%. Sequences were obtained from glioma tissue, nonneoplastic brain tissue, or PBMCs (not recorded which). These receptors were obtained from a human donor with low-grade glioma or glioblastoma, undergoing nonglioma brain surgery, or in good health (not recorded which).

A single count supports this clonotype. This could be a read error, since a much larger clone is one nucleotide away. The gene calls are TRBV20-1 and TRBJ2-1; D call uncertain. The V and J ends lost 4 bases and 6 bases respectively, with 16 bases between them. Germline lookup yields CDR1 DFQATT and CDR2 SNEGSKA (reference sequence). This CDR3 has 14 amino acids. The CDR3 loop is CSAKTETACNEQFF. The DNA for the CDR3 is TGCAGTGCTAAGACGGAGACGGCCTGCAATGAGCAGTTCTTC.

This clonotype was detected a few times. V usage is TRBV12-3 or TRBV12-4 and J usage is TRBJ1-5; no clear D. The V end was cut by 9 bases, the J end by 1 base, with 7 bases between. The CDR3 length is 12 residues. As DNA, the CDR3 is TGTGCCAGGGTGCACAGCAATCAGCCCCAGCATTTT. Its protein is CARVHSNQPQHF.

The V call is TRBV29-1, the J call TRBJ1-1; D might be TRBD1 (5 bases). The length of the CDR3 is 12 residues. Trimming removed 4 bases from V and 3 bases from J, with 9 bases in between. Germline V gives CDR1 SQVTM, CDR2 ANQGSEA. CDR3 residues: CSVGGGDTEAFF. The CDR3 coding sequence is TGCAGCGTTGGGGGGGGTGACACTGAAGCTTTCTTT.

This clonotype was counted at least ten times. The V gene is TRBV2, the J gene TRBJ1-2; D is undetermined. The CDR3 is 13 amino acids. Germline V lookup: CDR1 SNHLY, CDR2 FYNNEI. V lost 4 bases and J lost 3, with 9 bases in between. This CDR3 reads CASSATEHYGYTF. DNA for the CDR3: TGTGCCAGCAGTGCCACGGAACACTATGGCTACACCTTC.

The CDR3 spells CATSDPSLARSYNEQFF. In DNA, the CDR3 is TGTGCCACCAGCGATCCCTCATTAGCGAGATCCTACAATGAGCAGTTCTTC. The chain joins TRBV24-1 to TRBJ2-1, with TRBD2 as a possible D gene (5 bases). Germline CDR1 KGHDR, CDR2 SFDVKD. The V end was cut by 7 bases, the J end by 1 base, with 19 bases between. There are 17 residues in the CDR3.

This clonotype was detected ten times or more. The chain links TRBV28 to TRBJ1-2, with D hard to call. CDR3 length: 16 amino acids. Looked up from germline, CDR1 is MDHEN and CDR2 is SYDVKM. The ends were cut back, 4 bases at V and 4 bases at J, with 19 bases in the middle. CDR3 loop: CASSSPLVGRSYGYTF. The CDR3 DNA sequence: TGTGCCAGCAGTTCTCCCCTGGTAGGGAGAAGCTATGGCTACACCTTC.

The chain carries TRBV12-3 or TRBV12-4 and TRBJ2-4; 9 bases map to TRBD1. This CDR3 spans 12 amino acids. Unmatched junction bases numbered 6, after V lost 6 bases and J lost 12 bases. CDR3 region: CASSPQGATQYF. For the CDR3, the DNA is TGTGCCAGCAGCCCACAGGGGGCGACTCAGTACTTC.

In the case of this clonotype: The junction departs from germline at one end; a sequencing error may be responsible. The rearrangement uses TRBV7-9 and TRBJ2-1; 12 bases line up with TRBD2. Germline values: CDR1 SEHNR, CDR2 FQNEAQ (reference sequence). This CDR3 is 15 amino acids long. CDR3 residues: CASSSGTSGYLEKFF. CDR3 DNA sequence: TGTGCCAGCAGCTCTGGGACTAGCGGGTATCTTGAGAAGTTCTTC.

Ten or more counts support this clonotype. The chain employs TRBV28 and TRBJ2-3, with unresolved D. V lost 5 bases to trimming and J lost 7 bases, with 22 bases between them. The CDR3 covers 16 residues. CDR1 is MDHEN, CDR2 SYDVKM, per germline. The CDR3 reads CASSPPVSATRHTQYF. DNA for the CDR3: TGTGCCAGCAGTCCGCCGGTCTCGGCAACTCGTCATACGCAGTATTTT. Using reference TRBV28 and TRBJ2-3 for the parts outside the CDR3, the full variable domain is DVKVTQSSRYLVKRTGEKVFLECVQDMDHENMFWYRQDPGLGLRLIYFSYDVKMKEKGDIPEGYSVSREKKERFSLILESASTNQTSMYLCASSPPVSATRHTQYFGPGTRLTVL.

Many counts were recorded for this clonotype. The CDR3 is CASTPPGLASETQYF. CDR3 sequence (DNA): TGTGCCAGCACTCCTCCGGGACTAGCTTCAGAGACCCAGTACTTC. The chain recombines TRBV28 with TRBJ2-5; 9 positions match TRBD2. V lost 7 bases to trimming and J lost 4 bases; unmatched junction nucleotides: 10. This CDR3 spans 15 amino acids. Germline loops: CDR1 MDHEN, CDR2 SYDVKM.

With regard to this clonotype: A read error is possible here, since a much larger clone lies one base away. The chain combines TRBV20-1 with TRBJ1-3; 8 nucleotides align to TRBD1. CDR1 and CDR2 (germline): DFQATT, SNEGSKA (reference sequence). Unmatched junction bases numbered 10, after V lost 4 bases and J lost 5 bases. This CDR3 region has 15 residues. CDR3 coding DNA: TGCAGTGCTAACGCTCCGAGACAGGGGAGAAACACCATATATTTT. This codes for CSANAPRQGRNTIYF.